This TCR beta chain stems from a study of shared clonotypes between healthy human individuals. Overall study findings and caveats: Rarefaction analysis demonstrated incomplete sorted-subset sequencing notwithstanding large depth.

Assay used: immunoSEQ multiplex PCR; TCRdb lists only in-frame clones, some missing. In the table there are about 2.2 million clones, 93% of which are singletons. Remarks on this clone: Antigen specificity is unknown. This same CDR3 is encoded by further DNA sequences in the sample.

As defined, naive CD8 cells were CD45RO-negative and positively selected for CCR7, with terminally differentiated effector memory CD45RA+ cells excluded. The sequenced sample consisted of naive CD8+ T cells from PBMCs. The sequence came from a man aged 18 to 29 in good health. Some clones in this sample may be carry-over from other donors' samples.

The CDR3 is CASSFGGREQFF. CDR3 in DNA: TGTGCCAGCAGTTTCGGAGGTCGGGAGCAGTTCTTC. The V call is TRBV27, the J call TRBJ2-1; D perhaps matches TRBD2 (5 bases). The V and J ends lost 3 bases and 10 bases respectively, with 10 bases between them. This CDR3 has 12 amino acids. From germline, CDR1 is MNHEY and CDR2 SMNVEV (reference sequence).